The 21 T cell receptor beta chains below all came from one sample that was sequenced in a study of blood T cell repertoires in COVID-19. Only in-frame clones appear in the TCRdb table, and some are missing; sequencing was by immunoSEQ multiplex PCR. The repertoire holds 370,000 or so clones, with more than 65% as singletons. Material for sequencing was peripheral blood. The receptor source for this set is a human donor with acute or convalescent COVID-19. The donor label of this sample is uncertain.

The V gene is TRBV19, the J gene TRBJ2-7; 8 bases agree with TRBD2. V shed 3 bases and J 4 bases; nucleotides not matched to a gene: 8. CDR1 LNHDA and CDR2 SQIVND come from the germline V gene (reference sequence). This CDR3 has 15 residues. CDR3 bases: TGTGCCAGTAGTATCTTTCGAGCGGGGGCTTACGAGCAGTACTTC. Its translation is CASSIFRAGAYEQYF.

The chain uses TRBV5-8 and TRBJ1-1; D may be TRBD1 (6 bases). This CDR3 is built from 14 residues. V gave up 6 bases and J gave up 4 bases, with 16 bases separating them. CDR1 and CDR2 (germline): SGHTS, YDEGEE. The CDR3 DNA is TGTGCCAGCATCAGCCAGGGGATCGGCACTGAAGCTTTCTTT. Protein sequence: CASISQGIGTEAFF.

The chain is built from TRBV15 and TRBJ1-1; a weak D match, TRBD1 (6 bases). This CDR3 region has 17 residues. Germline CDR1 is LNHNV and CDR2 is YYDKDF (reference sequence). V was clipped by 1 base and J by 4 bases, with 19 bases between them. The CDR3, as DNA: TGTGCCACCAGCAGAGCTCGACAGGATATCAGGACCACTGAAGCTTTCTTT. Translated: CATSRARQDIRTTEAFF.

There are a few counts of this clone. The chain is built from TRBV18 and TRBJ1-6; 11 nucleotides match TRBD1. CDR3 length: 18 residues. The V and J ends lost 1 base and 1 base, in that order; junction bases with no gene match: 3. The V gene's germline CDR1 is KGHSH and CDR2 LQKENI. CDR3 region: CASSPRGQGASYNSPLHF. The CDR3 DNA follows: TGTGCCAGCTCACCACGAGGACAGGGGGCATCCTATAATTCACCCCTCCACTTT. The variable domain in full, with the rest retrieved from reference TRBV18 and TRBJ1-6, is NAGVMQNPRHLVRRRGQEARLRCSPMKGHSHVYWYRQLPEEGLKFMVYLQKENIIDESGMPKERFSAEFPKEGPSILRIQQVVRGDSAAYFCASSPRGQGASYNSPLHFGNGTRLTVT.

This sequence joins TRBV7-7 and TRBJ1-6; D perhaps matches TRBD1 (6 bases). Trimming took off 4 bases at V and 0 bases at J, with 19 bases between the two ends. The germline gives CDR1 SSHAT, CDR2 FNYEAQ (reference sequence). This CDR3 contains 19 residues. The CDR3 loop is CASSSETRQVSSYNSPLHF. In DNA, the CDR3 is TGTGCCAGCAGCTCCGAAACCCGACAGGTGAGCTCCTATAATTCACCCCTCCACTTT. The variable domain in full, with the rest retrieved from reference TRBV7-7 and TRBJ1-6, is GAGVSQSPRYKVTKRGQDVTLRCDPISSHATLYWYQQALGQGPEFLTYFNYEAQPDKSGLPSDRFSAERPEGSISTLTIQRTEQRDSAMYRCASSSETRQVSSYNSPLHFGNGTRLTVT.

The V and J genes are TRBV27 and TRBJ2-1, with 7 bases fitting TRBD1. The CDR3 extends over 15 amino acids. The V gene's germline CDR1 is MNHEY and CDR2 SMNVEV (reference sequence). Losses at the gene ends were 4 bases for V and 1 base for J; bases not matched to a gene: 4. The CDR3 DNA reads as TGTGCCAGCAGTTACGGGACAGCTTCCTACAATGAGCAGTTCTTC. It specifies CASSYGTASYNEQFF.

V is TRBV3-1 (or the pseudogene TRBV3-2) and J is TRBJ2-7, with 10 bases identical to TRBD1. Germline assignment: CDR1 LGHDT and CDR2 YNNKEL (reference sequence). V shed 8 bases and J 3 bases; nucleotides not matched to a gene: 10. CDR3 size: 15 residues. The CDR3 loop is CASALRTGGIYEQYF. The CDR3 DNA reads as TGTGCCAGCGCCTTGAGGACAGGGGGTATCTACGAGCAGTACTTC.

The gene calls are TRBV6-2 or TRBV6-3 and TRBJ1-1; D unclear. Germline V lookup: CDR1 MNHEY, CDR2 SVGEGT. There are 13 residues in the CDR3. The V end lost 4 bases, the J end lost 1 base, and 7 bases lay between the germline ends. The CDR3 bases are TGTGCCAGCAGTTTACAGAGGAACACTGAAGCTTTCTTT. The encoded protein is CASSLQRNTEAFF.

J is TRBJ1-2 and V is TRBV28; D is undetermined. Trimming stripped 6 bases from V and 9 bases from J, with 17 bases between. The CDR3 length is 13 residues. Germline V CDR1 and CDR2: MDHEN, SYDVKM. DNA of the CDR3: TGTGCCAGCAGGTGGCCCAACCCGAATCGCTACACCTTC. Protein sequence: CASRWPNPNRYTF.

J is TRBJ1-2 and V is TRBV10-3; 8 bases are a match to TRBD1. CDR1 and CDR2 from the germline V gene are ENHRY and SYGVKD. The ends lost 8 bases at V and 2 bases at J; junction bases unmatched: 19. This CDR3 is built from 18 residues. The CDR3 DNA reads as TGTGCCATCTCTGGGACAGGCGACATGACTCCGTCAAACTATGGCTACACCTTC. Encoded protein: CAISGTGDMTPSNYGYTF.

The rearrangement joins TRBV30 to TRBJ1-3; D gene ambiguous. The CDR3 sequence is 15 residues long. The germline V gene encodes CDR1 GTSNPN and CDR2 SVGIG (reference sequence). Deletions cut 0 bases from V and 0 bases from J, with 9 bases between. CDR3 in DNA: TGTGCCTGGAGTGTAACGAGGAACTCTGGAAACACCATATATTTT. Its translation is CAWSVTRNSGNTIYF.

This rearrangement joins TRBV5-1 to TRBJ1-3, with D possibly TRBD1 on 6 matching bases. The CDR3 covers 18 residues. CDR1 and CDR2 (germline): SGHRS, YFSETQ. Between the trimmed V and J ends, which lost 0 bases and 0 bases, there was a span of 16 bases. The CDR3 nucleotides read TGCGCCAGCAGCTTGGGGGCTTCAGGGGCGGGCTCTGGAAACACCATATATTTT. Encoded protein: CASSLGASGAGSGNTIYF.

The gene calls are TRBV3-1 (or the pseudogene TRBV3-2) and TRBJ1-1, with TRBD1 as a possible D gene (6 bases). Per the germline V gene, CDR1 is LGHDT and CDR2 is YNNKEL (reference sequence). The CDR3 totals 16 residues. Between the trimmed V and J ends, which lost 4 bases and 1 base, there was a span of 16 bases. CDR3 DNA: TGTGCCAGCAGCCTAAAGCCGGGGGGCCCGAACACTGAAGCTTTCTTT. Protein: CASSLKPGGPNTEAFF.

The rearrangement uses TRBV14 and TRBJ1-5, with TRBD1 identical over 8 bases. The germline CDR1 and CDR2 sequences are SGHDN and FVKESK. There are 16 residues in the CDR3. V was clipped by 1 base and J by 10 bases; unmatched bases: 12. In DNA form, the CDR3 reads TGTGCCAGCAGCCAAGGGACAGGGACCTCCGAGGGACCCCAGCATTTT. Amino acids: CASSQGTGTSEGPQHF.

The chain links TRBV7-6 to TRBJ2-1, with unresolved D. The V end lost 2 bases, the J end lost 7 bases, and 9 bases lay between the germline ends. The CDR3 is 13 amino acids. The V gene's germline CDR1 is SGHVS and CDR2 FNYEAQ. The CDR3 loop is CASSLYYGNEQFF. CDR3 nucleotides: TGTGCCAGCAGCTTATATTACGGGAATGAGCAGTTCTTC. Together with reference TRBV7-6 and TRBJ2-1, the CDR3 gives the full variable domain: GAGVSQSPRYKVTKRGQDVALRCDPISGHVSLYWYRQALGQGPEFLTYFNYEAQQDKSGLPNDRFSAERPEGSISTLTIQRTEQRDSAMYRCASSLYYGNEQFFGPGTRLTVL.

The rearrangement uses TRBV19 and TRBJ1-5; no reliable D call. Trimming cost V 5 bases and J 0 bases, with 14 bases left between them. The CDR3 covers 16 residues. Per the germline V gene, CDR1 is LNHDA and CDR2 is SQIVND (reference sequence). This CDR3 is CASSPYATDSNQPQHF. The CDR3 DNA follows: TGTGCCAGTAGTCCCTACGCTACAGATAGCAATCAGCCCCAGCATTTT.

The chain joins TRBV30 to TRBJ1-1; possibly TRBD1 for D (5 bases). The germline V and J ends were trimmed by 3 bases and 4 bases, with 12 bases remaining between them. The CDR3 extends over 13 amino acids. CDR1 is GTSNPN, CDR2 SVGIG, per germline (reference sequence). This CDR3 is CAWSQTGGTEAFF. The CDR3 region has the DNA TGTGCCTGGAGCCAGACGGGGGGCACTGAAGCTTTCTTT.

The rearrangement joins TRBV14 to TRBJ1-2, with D maybe TRBD1 (6 bases). V dropped 1 base and J dropped 2 bases, with 11 bases sitting between them. In germline, CDR1 is SGHDN, CDR2 FVKESK. The CDR3 length is 15 residues. CDR3 loop: CASSQGQGTNYGYTF. The CDR3 DNA follows: TGTGCCAGCAGCCAAGGTCAGGGGACAAACTATGGCTACACCTTC. Supplemented by reference TRBV14 and TRBJ1-2, the full variable domain reads EAGVTQFPSHSVIEKGQTVTLRCDPISGHDNLYWYRRVMGKEIKFLLHFVKESKQDESGMPNNRFLAERTGGTYSTLKVQPAELEDSGVYFCASSQGQGTNYGYTFGSGTRLTVV.

V is TRBV27 and J is TRBJ1-2; D perhaps matches TRBD1 (5 bases). The CDR3 length is 15 residues. V lost 7 bases and J lost 5, with 20 bases in between. Germline lookup yields CDR1 MNHEY and CDR2 SMNVEV (reference sequence). The CDR3: CASTSREGGRYGYTF. The CDR3 DNA sequence: TGTGCCAGCACCTCCAGGGAGGGAGGTCGGTATGGCTACACCTTC.

This clone came up once. The gene calls are TRBV14 and TRBJ1-3, with a possible D match to TRBD1 (6 bases). Trimming pared 4 bases from V and 0 bases from J, leaving 16 bases between. CDR1 and CDR2 (germline): SGHDN, FVKESK. This CDR3 spans 17 amino acids. The CDR3 loop reads CASSRQTGWPSGNTIYF. CDR3 sequence (DNA): TGTGCCAGCAGCCGTCAAACAGGGTGGCCCTCTGGAAACACCATATATTTT.

The rearrangement uses TRBV28 and TRBJ2-7, with 7 bases aligning to TRBD1. CDR3 size: 14 residues. Germline V lookup: CDR1 MDHEN, CDR2 SYDVKM. V trimming: 2 bases; J trimming: 2 bases; junction bases outside the gene matches: 3. CDR3 DNA sequence: TGTGCCAGCAGTTTAAGGGACAGAACCTACGAGCAGTACTTC. Translated: CASSLRDRTYEQYF.